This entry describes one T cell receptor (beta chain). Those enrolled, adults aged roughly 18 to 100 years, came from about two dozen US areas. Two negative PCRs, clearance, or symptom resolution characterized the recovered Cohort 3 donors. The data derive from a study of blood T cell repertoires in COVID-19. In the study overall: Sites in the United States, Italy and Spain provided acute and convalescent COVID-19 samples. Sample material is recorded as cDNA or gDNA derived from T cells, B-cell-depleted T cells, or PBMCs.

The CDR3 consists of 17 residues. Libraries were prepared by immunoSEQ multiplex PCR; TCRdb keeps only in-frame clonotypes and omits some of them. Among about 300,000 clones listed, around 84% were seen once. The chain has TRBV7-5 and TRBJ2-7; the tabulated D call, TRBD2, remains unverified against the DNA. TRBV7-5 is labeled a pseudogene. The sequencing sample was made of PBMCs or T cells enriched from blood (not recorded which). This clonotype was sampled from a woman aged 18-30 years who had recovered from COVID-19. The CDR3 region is CARSAWTGALFNYEQYF. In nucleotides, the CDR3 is TGTGCCAGAAGCGCATGGACGGGAGCGCTATTTAACTACGAGCAGTACTTC.